This TCR beta chain was found in a study of OX40 agonist ivuxolimab in advanced cancers. Study as a whole: An agonistic anti-OX40 (CD134) antibody, ivuxolimab, was used to treat the patients. Among those enrolled, mean age was about 58 years (range 23 to 79) and 75% to 85% were male. Study findings and constraints: Several nonresponders also turned out to have low normalized T-cell clonal expansion. Average numbers of expanded clones were greater in CD8+ T cells than in CD4+.

For this clone: Its antigen remains unknown.

Profiling relied on immunoSEQ multiplex PCR, and the TCRdb table lists in-frame clones only, not all of them. The repertoire consists of 70,000 to 80,000 clones, with over 70% occurring once and the leading ten covering over 3.5%. Trimming cost V 0 bases and J 12 bases, with 12 bases left between them. Looked up from germline, CDR1 is MGHRA and CDR2 is YSYEKL. The CDR3 is made up of 13 amino acids. The receptor was isolated from an adult with an advanced solid tumor such as melanoma, head and neck, liver or kidney cancer. Source: CD4+ or CD8+ T cells sorted from blood, taken in a trial of the OX40 agonist ivuxolimab. This chain uses TRBV4-1 with TRBJ2-1; D uncertain. The CDR3 region has the DNA TGCGCCAGCAGCCAAGATCTGGGGTCGGGGCAGTTCTTC. Residues: CASSQDLGSGQFF.